This TCR beta chain was captured by sequencing in a study of blood T cell repertoires in COVID-19. Turning to the study itself: Two negative PCRs, clearance, or symptom resolution had been documented for recovered Cohort 3 donors. Material from acute and convalescent COVID-19 was sourced from the United States, Italy and Spain.

Trimming cost V 6 bases and J 5 bases; bases outside gene matches: 8. CDR1 and CDR2 from the germline V gene are MNHEY and SVGAGI. This CDR3 comprises 15 residues. Cohorts were determined from participant-reported clinical history. Original handling: Amplification of reference gene primers was used by the study to estimate nucleated cell counts. Clones were sequenced by immunoSEQ multiplex PCR, and TCRdb holds only the in-frame ones, with some missing. The V and J calls and the clone size are those of that table, but D and trimming were determined from the DNA. Among approximately 150,000 clones, approximately 87% were seen once, and the ten largest hold under 4.5%.

This TCR derives from a man in his fifties in a cohort exposed to, infected with or recovered from COVID-19 (not recorded which). Sample: PBMCs or T cells enriched from blood (not recorded which). The gene calls are TRBV6-5 and TRBJ2-2; 8 positions agree with TRBD2. In nucleotides, the CDR3 is TGTGCCAGCAGAGAGGGACTAGATTTGACCGGGGAGCTGTTTTTT. It codes for CASREGLDLTGELFF.